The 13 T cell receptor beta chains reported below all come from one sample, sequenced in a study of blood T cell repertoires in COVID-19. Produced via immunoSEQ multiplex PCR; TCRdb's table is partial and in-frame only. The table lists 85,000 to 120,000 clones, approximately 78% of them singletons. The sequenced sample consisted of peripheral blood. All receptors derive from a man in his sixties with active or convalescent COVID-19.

The CDR3 is CASSYRGGDGYTF. CDR3 in DNA: TGTGCCAGTAGCTACAGGGGGGGTGATGGCTACACCTTC. This rearrangement joins TRBV19 to TRBJ1-2; 8 nucleotides agree with TRBD1. Germline assignment: CDR1 LNHDA and CDR2 SQIVND (reference sequence). This CDR3 is built from 13 residues. J was trimmed by 6 bases and V by 6 bases; bases with no gene match: 6.

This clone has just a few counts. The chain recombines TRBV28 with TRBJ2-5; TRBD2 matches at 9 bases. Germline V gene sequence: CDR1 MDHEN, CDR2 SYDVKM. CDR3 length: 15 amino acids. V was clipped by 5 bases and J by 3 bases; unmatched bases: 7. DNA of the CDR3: TGTGCCAGCAGTCCCGGACTAGCGTCGGAAGAGACCCAGTACTTC. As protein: CASSPGLASEETQYF. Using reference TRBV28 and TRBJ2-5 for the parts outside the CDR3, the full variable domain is DVKVTQSSRYLVKRTGEKVFLECVQDMDHENMFWYRQDPGLGLRLIYFSYDVKMKEKGDIPEGYSVSREKKERFSLILESASTNQTSMYLCASSPGLASEETQYFGPGTRLLVL.

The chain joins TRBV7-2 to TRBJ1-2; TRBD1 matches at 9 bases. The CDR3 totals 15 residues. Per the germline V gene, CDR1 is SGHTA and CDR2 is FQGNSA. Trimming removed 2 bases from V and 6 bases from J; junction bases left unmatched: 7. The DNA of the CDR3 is TGTGCCAGCAGCTTAAAACGGACAGGGGTACATGGCTACACCTTC. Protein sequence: CASSLKRTGVHGYTF.

CDR3 sequence: CASRATGGNNSPLHF. In DNA form, the CDR3 reads TGTGCCAGCAGGGCTACAGGGGGGAATAATTCACCCCTCCACTTT. J is TRBJ1-6 and V is TRBV7-9; 8 bases are shared with TRBD1. The CDR3 sequence is 15 residues long. Germline CDR1 is SEHNR and CDR2 is FQNEAQ (reference sequence). The trim removed 6 bases at V and 5 bases at J, leaving 6 bases unmatched.

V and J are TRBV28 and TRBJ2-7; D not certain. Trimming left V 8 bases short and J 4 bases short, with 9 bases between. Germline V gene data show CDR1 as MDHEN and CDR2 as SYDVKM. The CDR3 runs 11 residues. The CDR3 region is CASGLKYEQYF. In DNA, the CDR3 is TGTGCCAGCGGCTTAAAATACGAGCAGTACTTC.

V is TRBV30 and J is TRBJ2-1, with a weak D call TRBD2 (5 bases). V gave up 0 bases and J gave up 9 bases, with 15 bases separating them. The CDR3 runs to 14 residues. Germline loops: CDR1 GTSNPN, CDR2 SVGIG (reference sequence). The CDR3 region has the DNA TGTGCCTGGAGTGTGGTGGACTCTCCCGGTGAGCAGTTCTTC. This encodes CAWSVVDSPGEQFF.

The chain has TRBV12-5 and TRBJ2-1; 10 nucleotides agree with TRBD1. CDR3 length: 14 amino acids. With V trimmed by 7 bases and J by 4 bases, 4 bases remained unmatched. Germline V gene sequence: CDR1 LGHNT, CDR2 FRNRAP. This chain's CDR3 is CASVGGQGYNEQFF. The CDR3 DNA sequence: TGTGCTAGTGTGGGGGGACAGGGGTACAATGAGCAGTTCTTC.

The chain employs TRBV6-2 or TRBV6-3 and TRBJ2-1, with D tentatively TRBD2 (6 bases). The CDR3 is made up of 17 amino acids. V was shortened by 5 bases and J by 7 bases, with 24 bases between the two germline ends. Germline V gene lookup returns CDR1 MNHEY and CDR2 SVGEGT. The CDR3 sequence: CASSTNIRAGRGNEQFF. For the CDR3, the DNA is TGTGCCAGCAGTACCAACATAAGGGCGGGACGAGGGAATGAGCAGTTCTTC.

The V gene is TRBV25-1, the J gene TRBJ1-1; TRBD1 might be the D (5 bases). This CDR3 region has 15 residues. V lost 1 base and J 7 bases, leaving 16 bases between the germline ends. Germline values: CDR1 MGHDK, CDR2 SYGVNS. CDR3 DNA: TGTGCCAGCAGTGAATCTAGGGGAAGGAGGGGTGAAGCTTTCTTT. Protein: CASSESRGRRGEAFF. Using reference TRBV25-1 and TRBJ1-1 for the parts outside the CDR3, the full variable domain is EADIYQTPRYLVIGTGKKITLECSQTMGHDKMYWYQQDPGMELHLIHYSYGVNSTEKGDLSSESTVSRIRTEHFPLTLESARPSHTSQYLCASSESRGRRGEAFFGQGTRLTVV.

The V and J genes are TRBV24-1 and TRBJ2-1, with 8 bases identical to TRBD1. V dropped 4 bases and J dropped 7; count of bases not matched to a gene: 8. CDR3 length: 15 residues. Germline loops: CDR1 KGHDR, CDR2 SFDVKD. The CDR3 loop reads CATSEPNTGGNEQFF. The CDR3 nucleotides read TGTGCCACCAGTGAACCTAATACAGGGGGAAATGAGCAGTTCTTC.

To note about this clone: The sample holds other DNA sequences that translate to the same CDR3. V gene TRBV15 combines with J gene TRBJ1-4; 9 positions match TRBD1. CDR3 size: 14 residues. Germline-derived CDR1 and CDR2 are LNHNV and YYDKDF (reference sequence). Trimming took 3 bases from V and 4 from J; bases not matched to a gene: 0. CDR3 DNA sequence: TGTGCCACCAGCAGGGACAGGGGTAATGAAAAACTGTTTTTT. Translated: CATSRDRGNEKLFF.

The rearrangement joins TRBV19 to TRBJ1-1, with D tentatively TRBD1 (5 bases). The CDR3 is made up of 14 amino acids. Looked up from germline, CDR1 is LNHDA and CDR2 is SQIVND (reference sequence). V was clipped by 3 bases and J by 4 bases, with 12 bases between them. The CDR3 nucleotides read TGTGCCAGTAGTATTGACCGGAGGGGCACTGAAGCTTTCTTT. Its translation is CASSIDRRGTEAFF.

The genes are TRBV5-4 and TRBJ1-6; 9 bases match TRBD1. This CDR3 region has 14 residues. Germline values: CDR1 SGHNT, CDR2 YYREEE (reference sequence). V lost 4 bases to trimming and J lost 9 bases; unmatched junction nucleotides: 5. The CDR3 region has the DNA TGTGCCAGCAGCGGCGGACAGGGGAGTTCACCCCTCCACTTT. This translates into CASSGGQGSSPLHF.